This TCR beta chain came from a study of T cell repertoires in cytomegalovirus infection. One entry per CDR3 protein, called by TCRdb with MiXCR from the reads. The table has some 390,000 distinct CDR3 sequences, around 18% seen once; the top ten hold under 9%. Material for sequencing was PBMCs. The sequence derives from a human donor in good health (CMV status not recorded). Some clones in this sample may be carry-over from other donors' samples.

CDR3 DNA: TGTGCCTCGGCCGCGCAAAACACCCTTCAGTTCTTC. Amino acids: CASAAQNTLQFF. The gene calls are TRBV18 and TRBJ2-1; unclear D gene. This CDR3 is built from 12 residues. V lost 11 bases, J lost 13 bases, and 21 bases lay in between. The germline gives CDR1 KGHSH, CDR2 LQKENI.